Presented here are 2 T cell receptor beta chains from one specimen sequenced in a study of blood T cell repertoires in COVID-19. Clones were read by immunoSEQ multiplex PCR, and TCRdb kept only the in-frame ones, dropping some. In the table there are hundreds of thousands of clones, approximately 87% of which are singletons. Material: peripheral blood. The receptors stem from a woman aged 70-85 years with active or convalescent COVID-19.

The CDR3 sequence: CASSPPDRGLYEQYF. The CDR3 DNA follows: TGTGCCAGCAGCCCTCCGGACAGGGGGCTGTACGAGCAGTACTTC. J is TRBJ2-7 and V is TRBV13; 11 bases line up with TRBD1. The CDR3 length is 15 residues. The germline V gene encodes CDR1 PRHDT and CDR2 FYEKMQ (reference sequence). V lost 5 bases, J lost 4 bases, and 7 bases stayed unmatched.

DNA for the CDR3: TGTGCCCTGCGGATTGGCGCCGGGAATTCACCCCTCCACTTT. It encodes CALRIGAGNSPLHF. This chain uses TRBV30 with TRBJ1-6; D unresolved. The CDR3 loop spans 14 amino acids. Germline-derived CDR1 and CDR2 are GTSNPN and SVGIG (reference sequence). Trimming removed 8 bases at V and 7 bases at J, with 18 bases between.